What follows are 22 T cell receptor beta chains derived from one specimen sequenced in a study of blood T cell repertoires in COVID-19. Some clones are missing from TCRdb's copy, which holds only in-frame ones; the method was immunoSEQ multiplex PCR. The data hold about 49,000 clones, with under 85% observed a single time. The sequenced material came from peripheral blood. These receptors came from a human donor in a cohort sampled during active COVID-19.

The chain is built from TRBV19 and TRBJ1-4, with TRBD1 identical over 9 bases. Germline-derived CDR1 and CDR2 are LNHDA and SQIVND (reference sequence). This CDR3 has 15 residues. Losses at the gene ends were 4 bases for V and 7 bases for J; bases not matched to a gene: 7. The CDR3 loop reads CASSTRDRVGEKLFF. The CDR3 coding sequence is TGTGCCAGTAGTACCCGGGACAGGGTCGGTGAAAAACTGTTTTTT. The whole variable domain, remainder taken from reference TRBV19 and TRBJ1-4, is DGGITQSPKYLFRKEGQNVTLSCEQNLNHDAMYWYRQDPGQGLRLIYYSQIVNDFQKGDIAEGYSVSREKKESFPLTVTSAQKNPTAFYLCASSTRDRVGEKLFFGSGTQLSVL.

The J gene is TRBJ2-7, the V gene TRBV19, with 8 bases lining up with TRBD2. The CDR3 has 14 amino acids. Trimming took 0 bases from V and 4 from J; bases not matched to a gene: 2. Germline loops: CDR1 LNHDA, CDR2 SQIVND (reference sequence). CDR3 residues: CASSIDGGAYEQYF. The CDR3 coding sequence is TGTGCCAGTAGTATAGACGGGGGGGCGTACGAGCAGTACTTC.

The CDR3 DNA is TGCAGCGTTGCCCCCGAGTATATTGAATCGGAGACCCAGTACTTC. This gives the protein CSVAPEYIESETQYF. The chain carries TRBV29-1 and TRBJ2-5; D remains unclear. The CDR3 covers 15 residues. CDR1 SQVTM and CDR2 ANQGSEA come from the germline V gene. V lost 4 bases, J lost 5 bases, and 20 bases lay in between.

This sequence joins TRBV29-1 and TRBJ1-5; no definite D call. Per germline, CDR1 SQVTM and CDR2 ANQGSEA. The CDR3 sequence is 14 residues long. V lost 4 bases, J lost 0 bases, and 10 bases lay in between. The CDR3 region is CSVVIANSNQPQHF. The CDR3, as DNA: TGCAGCGTTGTTATAGCTAATAGCAATCAGCCCCAGCATTTT.

The chain has TRBV30 and TRBJ1-1; perhaps TRBD1 as D (5 bases). Deletions cut 4 bases from V and 0 bases from J, with 9 bases between. The CDR3 is 13 amino acids. Germline V gives CDR1 GTSNPN, CDR2 SVGIG (reference sequence). The CDR3 nucleotides read TGTGCCTGGAATAGACAGCTGAACACTGAAGCTTTCTTT. Residues: CAWNRQLNTEAFF.

CDR3: CASSLVAGARETQYF. DNA of the CDR3: TGTGCCAGCAGCCTTGTAGCGGGAGCGCGGGAGACCCAGTACTTC. The chain uses TRBV7-6 and TRBJ2-5; 9 bases map to TRBD2. The CDR3 has 15 residues. The V gene end was trimmed by 5 bases and the J gene end by 5 bases; junction bases not matched to a gene: 9. Germline CDR1 is SGHVS and CDR2 is FNYEAQ.

Notes on this clone: Distinct nucleotide sequences in the sample also encode this CDR3. The chain joins TRBV5-6 to TRBJ2-1; tentative D call: TRBD2 (5 bases). The V and J ends lost 0 bases and 2 bases respectively, with 9 bases between them. The CDR3 contains 15 residues. Looked up from germline, CDR1 is SGHDT and CDR2 is YYEEEE. The CDR3 DNA reads TGTGCCAGCAGCTTGGACAGCGGTACCTACAATGAGCAGTTCTTC. It codes for CASSLDSGTYNEQFF.

The chain recombines TRBV4-1 with TRBJ2-1; TRBD1 might be the D (6 bases). In germline, CDR1 is MGHRA, CDR2 YSYEKL. This CDR3 comprises 17 residues. The V gene lost 1 base and the J gene lost 1 base, with 14 bases spanning the gap. CDR3 loop: CASSQGQGGTSYNEQFF. CDR3 DNA sequence: TGCGCCAGCAGCCAAGGCCAAGGGGGTACATCCTACAATGAGCAGTTCTTC.

CDR3 loop: CASSLYGQGALGAFF. The CDR3 DNA reads TGTGCCAGCAGTTTATATGGACAGGGGGCACTTGGTGCTTTCTTT. This chain links TRBV28 with TRBJ1-1; 11 bases fit TRBD1. Germline lookup yields CDR1 MDHEN and CDR2 SYDVKM. Trimming at V came to 1 base and at J to 11 bases, leaving 9 bases not matched to a gene. The CDR3 is made up of 15 amino acids.

V and J are TRBV7-8 and TRBJ2-5, with 7 bases lining up with TRBD1. Germline V gives CDR1 SGHVS, CDR2 FQNEAQ. Trimming took 2 bases from V and 2 from J; bases not matched to a gene: 5. CDR3 length equals 15 residues. CDR3 protein: CASSLSWTGQETQYF. The CDR3 DNA reads as TGTGCCAGCAGCTTAAGTTGGACAGGACAAGAGACCCAGTACTTC.

This rearrangement joins TRBV6-1 to TRBJ2-1, with D possibly being TRBD2 (5 bases). CDR3 size: 18 residues. Germline V gene lookup returns CDR1 MNHNS and CDR2 SASEGT. V was pared by 2 bases and J by 7 bases, with 24 bases between. CDR3: CASSEPHGVRNLGNEQFF. The DNA of the CDR3 is TGTGCCAGCAGTGAACCTCACGGGGTACGGAATTTAGGGAATGAGCAGTTCTTC.

The chain joins TRBV4-3 to TRBJ1-5; D is uncertain. The V end lost 0 bases, the J end lost 4 bases, and 10 bases lay between the germline ends. CDR3 length: 15 amino acids. Germline V lookup: CDR1 LGHNA, CDR2 YSLEER. For the CDR3, the DNA is TGCGCCAGCAGCCAAGATGGAGGTGTTAATCAGCCCCAGCATTTT. Its protein is CASSQDGGVNQPQHF.

The chain couples TRBV19 to TRBJ2-1; D is possibly TRBD1 (6 bases). This CDR3 spans 19 amino acids. The ends were cut back, 1 base at V and 6 bases at J, with 25 bases in the middle. Germline V lookup: CDR1 LNHDA, CDR2 SQIVND (reference sequence). The CDR3 is CASSIGTAAPARALNEQFF. CDR3 nucleotides: TGTGCCAGTAGTATAGGGACAGCGGCCCCGGCACGCGCTCTCAATGAGCAGTTCTTC.

This clone was seen only once. V and J are TRBV7-2 and TRBJ1-2, with 8 bases identical to TRBD1. J was trimmed by 7 bases and V by 4 bases; bases with no gene match: 5. The CDR3 totals 13 residues. Germline V lookup: CDR1 SGHTA, CDR2 FQGNSA. In DNA form, the CDR3 reads TGTGCCAGCAGCTCATCCAGGGGGCTTGGCTACACCTTC. This encodes CASSSSRGLGYTF. Full variable domain (missing parts from reference TRBV7-2 and TRBJ1-2): GAGVSQSPSNKVTEKGKDVELRCDPISGHTALYWYRQSLGQGLEFLIYFQGNSAPDKSGLPSDRFSAERTGGSVSTLTIQRTQQEDSAVYLCASSSSRGLGYTFGSGTRLTVV.

DNA for the CDR3: TGTGCCAGCAGTAGGGGGCGTAACTATGGCTACACCTTC. Translation: CASSRGRNYGYTF. This sequence joins TRBV7-2 and TRBJ1-2; 7 bases fit TRBD1. This CDR3 is built from 13 residues. The ends lost 6 bases at V and 1 base at J; junction bases unmatched: 2. CDR1 is SGHTA, CDR2 FQGNSA, per germline.

The rearrangement joins TRBV19 to TRBJ2-3; no clear D gene. V was pared by 5 bases and J by 2 bases, with 11 bases between. The CDR3 covers 14 residues. CDR1 LNHDA and CDR2 SQIVND come from the germline V gene (reference sequence). The CDR3 bases are TGTGCCAGTAGTCCCTCGTTTTCCACAGATACGCAGTATTTT. Its protein is CASSPSFSTDTQYF.

V gene TRBV4-3 combines with J gene TRBJ2-1; 8 positions match TRBD1. This CDR3 is 17 amino acids long. J gave up 2 bases and V 0 bases, and 6 bases lay outside the gene matches. Germline V CDR1 and CDR2: LGHNA, YSLEER. The CDR3 loop is CASSQEVTGDAYNEQFF. The CDR3 bases are TGCGCCAGCAGCCAAGAGGTGACAGGGGATGCCTACAATGAGCAGTTCTTC.

This clone was observed once. This chain links TRBV2 with TRBJ1-1, with D possibly TRBD1 on 5 matching bases. The CDR3 runs 14 residues. V was clipped by 6 bases and J by 0 bases, with 11 bases between them. CDR1 and CDR2 (germline): SNHLY, FYNNEI. CDR3 loop: CASRARGLNTEAFF. The CDR3 DNA follows: TGTGCCAGCAGGGCTCGGGGGTTGAACACTGAAGCTTTCTTT. The variable domain in full, completed from reference TRBV2 and TRBJ1-1, reads EPEVTQTPSHQVTQMGQEVILRCVPISNHLYFYWYRQILGQKVEFLVSFYNNEISEKSEIFDDQFSVERPDGSNFTLKIRSTKLEDSAMYFCASRARGLNTEAFFGQGTRLTVV.

The rearrangement links TRBV6-4 to TRBJ1-2; TRBD1 aligns across 9 bases. Germline CDR1 is MRHNA and CDR2 is SNTAGT. Trimming cost V 3 bases and J 6 bases; bases outside gene matches: 8. The CDR3 sequence is 15 residues long. Here the CDR3 reads CASSESGQGNHGYTF. DNA for the CDR3: TGTGCCAGCAGTGAAAGTGGACAGGGGAATCATGGCTACACCTTC.

Written as DNA, the CDR3 is TGTGCCAGCAGCTTAAGTTATGGGAGGTCCTACAATGAGCAGTTCTTC. It encodes CASSLSYGRSYNEQFF. This chain connects TRBV7-3 to TRBJ2-1; tentative D call: TRBD2 (6 bases). Trimming removed 1 base from V and 1 base from J, with 11 bases in between. There are 16 residues in the CDR3. The germline gives CDR1 SGHTA, CDR2 FQGTGA.

The chain employs TRBV2 and TRBJ2-7; D perhaps matches TRBD1 (7 bases). From germline, CDR1 is SNHLY and CDR2 FYNNEI. The CDR3 has 14 residues. V lost 6 bases, J lost 2 bases, and 14 bases lay in between. CDR3 coding DNA: TGTGCCAGCAGATGGAGGGACAGTACCTACGAGCAGTACTTC. Translated: CASRWRDSTYEQYF.

This clone has only one observation. This chain links TRBV30 with TRBJ1-4; D is unclear. Germline CDR1 GTSNPN, CDR2 SVGIG (reference sequence). V gave up 1 base and J gave up 7 bases, with 10 bases separating them. The CDR3 loop spans 13 amino acids. The CDR3 loop reads CAWSGRVGEKLFF. The CDR3 DNA reads as TGTGCCTGGAGTGGGCGGGTGGGTGAAAAACTGTTTTTT.